These 32 T cell receptor beta chains were sequenced from one sample in a study of blood T cell repertoires in COVID-19. Sequenced by immunoSEQ multiplex PCR; TCRdb stores in-frame clones only, minus some. The sample yields around 280,000 clones, under 90% seen once. The specimen was peripheral blood. The receptors were sampled from a woman aged 25 to 39 with COVID-19, enrolled during active disease.

The chain is built from TRBV10-3 and TRBJ1-2, with no clear D. The length of the CDR3 is 15 residues. V was cut by 0 bases and J by 1 base, with 9 bases left in between. The germline V gene has CDR1 ENHRY and CDR2 SYGVKD. The CDR3 reads CAISESGGNNYGYTF. Here the CDR3 DNA reads TGTGCCATCAGTGAGTCTGGAGGGAATAACTATGGCTACACCTTC.

The chain is built from TRBV3-1 (or the pseudogene TRBV3-2) and TRBJ1-5, with D perhaps matching TRBD1 (5 bases). The CDR3 extends over 13 amino acids. V was clipped by 4 bases and J by 4 bases, with 8 bases between them. Germline CDR1 is LGHDT and CDR2 is YNNKEL (reference sequence). CDR3 residues: CASSRQRNQPQHF. The CDR3 DNA sequence: TGTGCCAGCAGCCGACAGAGAAATCAGCCCCAGCATTTT.

The chain recombines TRBV4-1 with TRBJ1-5; D remains ambiguous. V lost 0 bases to trimming and J lost 9 bases, with 9 bases between them. The length of the CDR3 is 13 residues. Germline CDR1 reads MGHRA; CDR2 reads YSYEKL. CDR3 sequence reads: CASSQESAGPQHF. As DNA, the CDR3 is TGCGCCAGCAGCCAAGAGTCCGCCGGGCCCCAGCATTTT.

This clone was counted only a few times. The V gene is TRBV5-1, the J gene TRBJ2-3; a possible D gene is TRBD2 (5 bases). Germline-derived CDR1 and CDR2 are SGHRS and YFSETQ. V lost 0 bases, J lost 5 bases, and 10 bases lay in between. The CDR3 consists of 14 residues. CDR3 amino acids: CASSLEAEGDTQYF. CDR3 DNA sequence: TGCGCCAGCAGCTTGGAGGCTGAGGGAGATACGCAGTATTTT.

CDR3 in amino acids: CASSPTGVGLYGYTF. The CDR3 DNA follows: TGTGCCAGCAGTCCTACGGGAGTGGGTCTCTATGGCTACACCTTC. This chain connects TRBV27 to TRBJ1-2; no clear D. Per germline, CDR1 MNHEY and CDR2 SMNVEV (reference sequence). This CDR3 has 15 amino acids. V lost 5 bases, J lost 4 bases, and 17 bases lay in between.

This chain connects TRBV7-8 to TRBJ1-3; D is uncertain. Trimming took 0 bases from V and 2 from J, leaving 14 bases between them. The CDR3 length is 17 residues. CDR1 and CDR2 (germline): SGHVS, FQNEAQ. CDR3 residues: CASSLAAEGSTGNTIYF. The CDR3 DNA sequence: TGTGCCAGCAGCTTAGCGGCGGAGGGCTCAACTGGAAACACCATATATTTT.

This chain connects TRBV7-8 to TRBJ1-2; TRBD1 agrees at 7 bases. This CDR3 spans 17 amino acids. Germline CDR1 SGHVS, CDR2 FQNEAQ. V was clipped by 2 bases and J by 6 bases; unmatched bases: 15. The CDR3 sequence: CASSLRLGQRPKNGYTF. Written as DNA, the CDR3 is TGTGCCAGCAGCTTACGGCTGGGACAGAGACCGAAAAATGGCTACACCTTC.

The CDR3 DNA is TGTGCCAGCAGTCCGTTAGCTGAAGCTTTCTTT. Protein sequence: CASSPLAEAFF. This chain joins TRBV6-4 and TRBJ1-1; D is ambiguous. CDR3 length: 11 residues. Between the trimmed V and J ends, which lost 5 bases and 6 bases, there was a span of 7 bases. The germline V gene encodes CDR1 MRHNA and CDR2 SNTAGT.

The chain uses TRBV15 and TRBJ2-5, with 9 bases aligning to TRBD2. Germline loops: CDR1 LNHNV, CDR2 YYDKDF (reference sequence). The length of the CDR3 is 13 residues. V lost 11 bases, J lost 4 bases, and 8 bases stayed unmatched. CDR3 sequence (DNA): TGTGCCGCGTCTAGCGGGGAGGGAGAGACCCAGTACTTC. It translates to CAASSGEGETQYF. Filled out from reference TRBV15 and TRBJ2-5, the complete variable domain reads DAMVIQNPRYQVTQFGKPVTLSCSQTLNHNVMYWYQQKSSQAPKLLFHYYDKDFNNEADTPDNFQSRRPNTSFCFLDIRSPGLGDTAMYLCAASSGEGETQYFGPGTRLLVL.

The chain is built from TRBV2 and TRBJ2-3; a weak D match, TRBD2 (6 bases). Trimming pared 8 bases from V and 0 bases from J, leaving 12 bases between. This CDR3 spans 14 amino acids. Germline assignment: CDR1 SNHLY and CDR2 FYNNEI. The CDR3 DNA reads as TGTGCCAGCCCGGCGGGGACTAGCACAGATACGCAGTATTTT. Amino acid sequence: CASPAGTSTDTQYF.

V is TRBV7-9 and J is TRBJ1-3; no clear D gene. Trimming pared 5 bases from V and 0 bases from J, leaving 14 bases between. This CDR3 comprises 16 residues. The germline CDR1 and CDR2 sequences are SEHNR and FQNEAQ (reference sequence). The CDR3 sequence is CASSLTTHPSGNTIYF. CDR3 DNA: TGTGCCAGCAGCCTCACGACACATCCCTCTGGAAACACCATATATTTT.

The chain is built from TRBV6-5 and TRBJ1-3, with D possibly being TRBD1 (6 bases). The CDR3 is 14 residues long. In germline, CDR1 is MNHEY, CDR2 SVGAGI. Between the trimmed V and J ends, which lost 7 bases and 0 bases, there was a span of 10 bases. CDR3 coding DNA: TGTGCCAGCATCTTAGGGGGCTCTGGAAACACCATATATTTT. Translating gives CASILGGSGNTIYF.

The CDR3 nucleotides are TGCGCCAGCAGCCAAGGCGGTTTACCCCTCCACTTT. It codes for CASSQGGLPLHF. The chain recombines TRBV4-1 with TRBJ1-6, with D unresolved. With 1 base removed from V and 12 bases from J, the gap between germline ends came to 7 bases. The CDR3 is 12 amino acids. Per germline, CDR1 MGHRA and CDR2 YSYEKL.

The J gene is TRBJ1-5, the V gene TRBV4-1; 10 bases line up with TRBD1. The germline V gene has CDR1 MGHRA and CDR2 YSYEKL. The V and J ends lost 6 bases and 3 bases, in that order; junction bases with no gene match: 5. The CDR3 extends over 15 amino acids. This chain's CDR3 is CASSPGQGNNQPQHF. The CDR3 nucleotides are TGCGCCAGCAGTCCGGGACAGGGGAACAATCAGCCCCAGCATTTT.

This chain joins TRBV6-1 and TRBJ1-5; no reliable D call. V lost 2 bases, J lost 0 bases, and 20 bases lay in between. The CDR3 totals 19 residues. Germline lookup yields CDR1 MNHNS and CDR2 SASEGT. The CDR3 is CASSEPPGGGFDSNQPQHF. Written as DNA, the CDR3 is TGTGCCAGCAGTGAACCTCCAGGAGGTGGTTTTGATAGCAATCAGCCCCAGCATTTT.

The chain is built from TRBV2 and TRBJ1-4; 9 positions match TRBD1. CDR3 size: 14 residues. V gave up 6 bases and J gave up 8 bases; unmatched junction bases: 7. CDR1 SNHLY and CDR2 FYNNEI come from the germline V gene. As DNA, the CDR3 is TGTGCCAGCAGCGTACAGGGGGCGCGAGAAAAACTGTTTTTT. Protein: CASSVQGAREKLFF.

This chain links TRBV4-1 with TRBJ2-7, with 7 bases aligning to TRBD1. Germline loops: CDR1 MGHRA, CDR2 YSYEKL. The V gene end was trimmed by 6 bases and the J gene end by 5 bases; junction bases not matched to a gene: 10. The length of the CDR3 is 14 residues. The CDR3 loop is CASSFGRGSDEQYF. CDR3 bases: TGCGCCAGCAGTTTTGGCAGGGGGAGCGACGAGCAGTACTTC.

This clone was found once. The chain is built from TRBV7-9 and TRBJ2-7; 10 nucleotides align to TRBD1. J gave up 7 bases and V 1 base, and 7 bases lay outside the gene matches. Germline values: CDR1 SEHNR, CDR2 FQNEAQ (reference sequence). This CDR3 is 15 amino acids long. CDR3 nucleotide sequence: TGTGCCAGCAGCTTAGGACAGGGGGCTGATTCGGAGCAGTACTTC. Protein: CASSLGQGADSEQYF.

The chain is built from TRBV7-6 and TRBJ1-1, with D perhaps matching TRBD1 (5 bases). Per the germline V gene, CDR1 is SGHVS and CDR2 is FNYEAQ. V was shortened by 1 base and J by 3 bases, with 6 bases between the two germline ends. The CDR3 totals 13 residues. DNA for the CDR3: TGTGCCAGCAGCTTAGGACAGTACACTGAAGCTTTCTTT. Protein: CASSLGQYTEAFF.

J is TRBJ2-1 and V is TRBV27; 10 bases agree with TRBD2. Germline V gene lookup returns CDR1 MNHEY and CDR2 SMNVEV (reference sequence). V trimming: 3 bases; J trimming: 10 bases; junction bases outside the gene matches: 12. The CDR3 contains 16 residues. CDR3 amino acids: CASSFPPSGGSREQFF. The CDR3 region has the DNA TGTGCCAGCAGTTTTCCCCCTAGCGGGGGCTCCAGGGAGCAGTTCTTC.

The V call is TRBV6-5, the J call TRBJ2-7; 8 bases agree with TRBD1. V shed 6 bases and J 3 bases; nucleotides not matched to a gene: 7. The CDR3 is 14 residues long. Germline V CDR1 and CDR2: MNHEY, SVGAGI. The CDR3 sequence is CASRAGGRNYEQYF. The CDR3 DNA follows: TGTGCCAGCAGGGCAGGGGGCAGGAACTACGAGCAGTACTTC.

The rearrangement joins TRBV25-1 to TRBJ1-2; 9 bases fit TRBD1. Germline CDR1 reads MGHDK; CDR2 reads SYGVNS. CDR3 length equals 13 residues. V was pared by 4 bases and J by 7 bases, with 4 bases of the junction left unmatched. The CDR3 DNA sequence: TGTGCCAGCAGTGTCCGGGACAGGGCTGGCTACACCTTC. Its translation: CASSVRDRAGYTF.

V gene TRBV27 combines with J gene TRBJ2-5; 8 positions match TRBD1. Per the germline V gene, CDR1 is MNHEY and CDR2 is SMNVEV (reference sequence). The CDR3 covers 15 residues. V lost 6 bases and J lost 3; bases outside the gene matches: 9. Here the CDR3 DNA reads TGTGCCAGCAGCTCCCCCGGGACAGGAGAAGAGACCCAGTACTTC. Amino acids: CASSSPGTGEETQYF.

The rearrangement joins TRBV5-4 to TRBJ2-1; 7 nucleotides agree with TRBD2. The V segment lost 1 base and the J segment 0 bases; nucleotides outside the gene matches: 4. The germline V gene has CDR1 SGHNT and CDR2 YYREEE (reference sequence). The CDR3 totals 16 residues. CDR3 in amino acids: CASSLSLAASYNEQFF. DNA of the CDR3: TGTGCCAGCAGCTTGTCCCTAGCGGCCTCCTACAATGAGCAGTTCTTC.

The CDR3 nucleotides read TGTGCCAGTAGTAGACAAGGGGATAGCAATCAGCCCCAGCATTTT. This translates into CASSRQGDSNQPQHF. J is TRBJ1-5 and V is TRBV19, with a possible D match to TRBD1 (5 bases). Germline lookup yields CDR1 LNHDA and CDR2 SQIVND (reference sequence). V gave up 4 bases and J gave up 0 bases, with 10 bases separating them. The length of the CDR3 is 15 residues.

V is TRBV2 and J is TRBJ2-1; 12 bases fit TRBD2. Germline assignment: CDR1 SNHLY and CDR2 FYNNEI. The CDR3 loop spans 18 amino acids. The V and J ends lost 3 bases and 0 bases, in that order; junction bases with no gene match: 6. The CDR3 DNA sequence: TGTGCCAGCAGTGATCCGACTAGCGGGGGACGCTCCTACAATGAGCAGTTCTTC. Its translation is CASSDPTSGGRSYNEQFF.

The chain links TRBV4-2 to TRBJ1-1; D is uncertain. The germline CDR1 and CDR2 sequences are LGHNA and YNFKEQ. CDR3 length equals 14 residues. Trimming left V 0 bases short and J 4 bases short, with 9 bases between. The CDR3: CASSQDGRVTEAFF. The CDR3 nucleotides read TGTGCCAGCAGCCAAGATGGGAGGGTCACTGAAGCTTTCTTT.

This clone was detected a few times. V gene TRBV9 combines with J gene TRBJ1-1; 8 bases fit TRBD1. The germline CDR1 and CDR2 sequences are SGDLS and YYNGEE. The V and J ends lost 3 bases and 5 bases, in that order; junction bases with no gene match: 6. CDR3 length: 14 amino acids. The CDR3 here is CASSARQGRTEAFF. The CDR3 coding sequence is TGTGCCAGCAGCGCAAGACAGGGGCGGACTGAAGCTTTCTTT.

J is TRBJ1-6 and V is TRBV27; the D gene is possibly TRBD1 (6 bases). CDR1 is MNHEY and CDR2 is SMNVEV in the germline V gene (reference sequence). CDR3 length: 15 residues. Trimming removed 5 bases at V and 8 bases at J, with 16 bases between. The CDR3 protein is CASSTLQGLDSPLHF. The DNA for the CDR3 is TGTGCCAGCAGTACCTTACAGGGCTTGGATTCACCCCTCCACTTT.

In this sample, this clone turned up once. V usage is TRBV7-6 and J usage is TRBJ2-7, with 12 positions matching TRBD2. CDR1 is SGHVS, CDR2 FNYEAQ, per germline. V gave up 1 base and J gave up 6 bases; unmatched junction bases: 10. CDR3 length: 17 residues. The CDR3 bases are TGTGCCAGCAGCTTAGACTTCGTGACTAGCGGGGGAATCGAGCAGTACTTC. It yields the protein CASSLDFVTSGGIEQYF.

J is TRBJ2-1 and V is TRBV30, with a tentative D call TRBD1 (5 bases). Germline CDR1 and CDR2: GTSNPN and SVGIG (reference sequence). V dropped 1 base and J dropped 4 bases, with 8 bases sitting between them. CDR3 length: 13 amino acids. The CDR3 DNA reads as TGTGCCTGGAGTGGGGGCGATTACAATGAGCAGTTCTTC. Translation gives CAWSGGDYNEQFF.

This chain links TRBV5-1 with TRBJ2-3; a possible D gene is TRBD2 (6 bases). V dropped 8 bases and J dropped 6 bases, with 22 bases sitting between them. Germline V gene lookup returns CDR1 SGHRS and CDR2 YFSETQ. The CDR3 spans 15 residues. This CDR3 reads CASGGRGPLGDTQYF. The DNA for the CDR3 is TGCGCCAGTGGAGGGCGAGGACCCCTAGGGGATACGCAGTATTTT. Together with reference TRBV5-1 and TRBJ2-3, the CDR3 gives the full variable domain: KAGVTQTPRYLIKTRGQQVTLSCSPISGHRSVSWYQQTPGQGLQFLFEYFSETQRNKGNFPGRFSGRQFSNSRSEMNVSTLELGDSALYLCASGGRGPLGDTQYFGPGTRLTVL.